The 21 T cell receptor beta chains in this list originate from one sample, sequenced in a study of blood T cell repertoires in COVID-19. Using immunoSEQ multiplex PCR, the repertoire was profiled, and TCRdb retains in-frame clones only, with some absent. The sample gives approximately 200,000 clones, 70% to 90% of which show up once; under 3.5% is in the top ten. The sequenced material came from peripheral blood. The source of these receptors is a man aged 45-65 years who had recovered from COVID-19.

The rearrangement uses TRBV28 and TRBJ1-2, with D possibly being TRBD1 (5 bases). V lost 8 bases and J lost 8, with 12 bases in between. The CDR3 extends over 11 amino acids. Germline V CDR1 and CDR2: MDHEN, SYDVKM. For the CDR3, the DNA is TGTGCCAGCGGGACTCAACGGGGCTACACCTTC. It specifies CASGTQRGYTF.

The chain carries TRBV6-1 and TRBJ2-1; 7 bases map to TRBD1. V shed 2 bases, J shed 6 bases, and the junction held 13 bases outside the gene matches. The germline gives CDR1 MNHNS, CDR2 SASEGT. The CDR3 has 17 amino acids. CDR3: CASSEFILGRGSNEQFF. The CDR3 DNA follows: TGTGCCAGCAGTGAATTCATCTTGGGCAGGGGGTCCAATGAGCAGTTCTTC.

The V gene is TRBV18, the J gene TRBJ1-6; 7 nucleotides match TRBD1. The CDR3 has 15 residues. J was trimmed by 6 bases and V by 3 bases; bases with no gene match: 5. Germline V gene data show CDR1 as KGHSH and CDR2 as LQKENI. This CDR3 is CASSPDRLSNSPLHF. CDR3 nucleotides: TGTGCCAGCTCACCGGACAGGCTATCTAATTCACCCCTCCACTTT.

The chain combines TRBV6-6 with TRBJ1-4; D gene ambiguous. Between the trimmed V and J ends, which lost 8 bases and 3 bases, there was a span of 7 bases. Germline lookup yields CDR1 MNHNY and CDR2 SVGAGI (reference sequence). The CDR3 length is 12 residues. Here the CDR3 reads CASSYANEKLFF. The CDR3 DNA reads as TGTGCCAGCTCCTATGCTAATGAAAAACTGTTTTTT.

The J gene is TRBJ2-2, the V gene TRBV5-1, with 7 positions matching TRBD2. The CDR3 covers 18 residues. The J segment lost 0 bases and the V segment lost 4 bases, leaving 12 bases of the junction unmatched. The germline V gene has CDR1 SGHRS and CDR2 YFSETQ. The CDR3 nucleotides are TGCGCCAGCAGCCCCTCCACGGGCGGGGGAGCGAACACCGGGGAGCTGTTTTTT. It yields the protein CASSPSTGGGANTGELFF.

The chain has TRBV9 and TRBJ1-1, with a weak D call TRBD1 (6 bases). This CDR3 region has 14 residues. Trimming removed 4 bases at V and 10 bases at J, with 20 bases between. Germline-derived CDR1 and CDR2 are SGDLS and YYNGEE. CDR3 nucleotide sequence: TGTGCCAGCAGCCCCCGCGGCCAGGGGACGCGAGCTTTCTTT. Translated, it gives CASSPRGQGTRAFF.

This sequence joins TRBV7-2 and TRBJ2-5; maybe TRBD1 (5 bases). The CDR3 is made up of 17 amino acids. Trimming cost V 2 bases and J 4 bases, with 20 bases left between them. Germline-derived CDR1 and CDR2 are SGHTA and FQGNSA. CDR3 bases: TGTGCCAGCAGCTTATATCCTCTCAGGGAAAAGGGAGAGACCCAGTACTTC. It translates to CASSLYPLREKGETQYF.

V usage is TRBV7-8 and J usage is TRBJ1-1, with D uncertain. There are 13 residues in the CDR3. Trimming took 4 bases from V and 4 from J, leaving 10 bases between them. Per germline, CDR1 SGHVS and CDR2 FQNEAQ. The CDR3 nucleotides are TGTGCCAGCAGCTCCACAGCGGCCACTGAAGCTTTCTTT. Amino acid sequence: CASSSTAATEAFF.

V gene TRBV28 combines with J gene TRBJ2-7; TRBD2 agrees at 13 bases. V gave up 2 bases and J gave up 2 bases; unmatched junction bases: 3. In germline, CDR1 is MDHEN, CDR2 SYDVKM. This CDR3 region has 16 residues. DNA for the CDR3: TGTGCCAGCAGTTTAGGCACTAGCGGGAGGGCCTACGAGCAGTACTTC. Its protein product is CASSLGTSGRAYEQYF.

The chain employs TRBV2 and TRBJ2-7, with a possible D match to TRBD2 (5 bases). This CDR3 contains 15 residues. Per the germline V gene, CDR1 is SNHLY and CDR2 is FYNNEI. Deletions cut 4 bases from V and 2 bases from J, with 15 bases between. CDR3 bases: TGTGCCAGCAGTGGGAGATTAGCGAGTACCTACGAGCAGTACTTC. It encodes CASSGRLASTYEQYF.

V usage is TRBV3-1 (or the pseudogene TRBV3-2) and J usage is TRBJ2-1; TRBD2 matches at 7 bases. V lost 4 bases and J lost 4; bases outside the gene matches: 4. Germline V lookup: CDR1 LGHDT, CDR2 YNNKEL (reference sequence). The CDR3 sequence is 14 residues long. CDR3 residues: CASSRGGTYNEQFF. CDR3 DNA: TGTGCCAGCAGCCGGGGGGGAACTTACAATGAGCAGTTCTTC.

The V and J genes are TRBV11-2 and TRBJ2-2; 9 nucleotides line up with TRBD2. This CDR3 is 16 amino acids long. Per the germline V gene, CDR1 is SGHAT and CDR2 is FQNNGV. V lost 5 bases and J lost 5; bases outside the gene matches: 9. For the CDR3, the DNA is TGTGCCAGCAGCCTTTCTAGCGGGGTTATAACCGGGGAGCTGTTTTTT. Protein: CASSLSSGVITGELFF.

The chain carries TRBV5-1 and TRBJ2-1; 13 bases align to TRBD2. Unmatched junction bases numbered 3, after V lost 4 bases and J lost 2 bases. The germline V gene encodes CDR1 SGHRS and CDR2 YFSETQ. This CDR3 spans 16 amino acids. In DNA, the CDR3 is TGCGCCAGCAGCCAACTAGCGGGAGGGCCCTACAATGAGCAGTTCTTC. This gives the protein CASSQLAGGPYNEQFF.

The chain couples TRBV30 to TRBJ1-2; TRBD1 matches 12 bases. Germline loops: CDR1 GTSNPN, CDR2 SVGIG (reference sequence). J gave up 7 bases and V 0 bases, and 6 bases lay outside the gene matches. The CDR3 is 15 amino acids. The DNA of the CDR3 is TGTGCCTGGAGTGTACGGGGGACAGGGGGCGGTGGCTACACCTTC. Protein product: CAWSVRGTGGGGYTF.

The rearrangement links TRBV3-1 (or the pseudogene TRBV3-2) to TRBJ1-4; D unresolved. CDR1 and CDR2 from the germline V gene are LGHDT and YNNKEL (reference sequence). The V gene lost 0 bases and the J gene lost 0 bases, with 8 bases spanning the gap. The CDR3 has 16 amino acids. The CDR3 sequence: CASSQERPATNEKLFF. CDR3 nucleotides: TGTGCCAGCAGCCAAGAGAGGCCTGCAACTAATGAAAAACTGTTTTTT.

The chain couples TRBV3-1 (or the pseudogene TRBV3-2) to TRBJ2-4; D unclear. Between the trimmed V and J ends, which lost 4 bases and 6 bases, there was a span of 7 bases. CDR1 is LGHDT and CDR2 is YNNKEL in the germline V gene (reference sequence). CDR3 length: 12 residues. CDR3: CASSRQLNIQYF. The CDR3 bases are TGTGCCAGCAGCCGACAATTAAACATTCAGTACTTC.

This chain links TRBV27 with TRBJ1-6, with D possibly matching TRBD1 (6 bases). Between the trimmed V and J ends, which lost 5 bases and 9 bases, there was a span of 17 bases. The CDR3 has 15 amino acids. Germline V gene data show CDR1 as MNHEY and CDR2 as SMNVEV (reference sequence). The CDR3 region is CASSAAGTKSSPLHF. DNA for the CDR3: TGTGCCAGCAGTGCCGCCGGGACAAAGAGTTCACCCCTCCACTTT.

The genes are TRBV11-3 and TRBJ2-2; D is perhaps TRBD2 (6 bases). Trimming took off 3 bases at V and 1 base at J, with 6 bases between the two ends. The CDR3 runs 14 residues. Germline loops: CDR1 SGHNT, CDR2 YENEEA. The CDR3 coding sequence is TGTGCCAGCAGCTTGGGGGGGAACACCGGGGAGCTGTTTTTT. Encoded protein: CASSLGGNTGELFF.

This CDR3 is CASSLMGSFSPYSGNTIYF. The CDR3 region has the DNA TGTGCCAGCAGCTTAATGGGCAGCTTTTCCCCGTACTCTGGAAACACCATATATTTT. J is TRBJ1-3 and V is TRBV7-8; D is unresolved. The V end lost 2 bases, the J end lost 0 bases, and 20 bases lay between the germline ends. This CDR3 is built from 19 residues. CDR1 is SGHVS and CDR2 is FQNEAQ in the germline V gene.

The rearrangement links TRBV5-1 to TRBJ2-7, with 8 bases lining up with TRBD1. CDR1 SGHRS and CDR2 YFSETQ come from the germline V gene. The CDR3 runs 12 residues. V gave up 0 bases and J gave up 7 bases; unmatched junction bases: 0. The CDR3 DNA sequence: TGCGCCAGCAGCTTGGACAGGGGGGAGCAGTACTTC. The encoded protein is CASSLDRGEQYF.

This sequence joins TRBV29-1 and TRBJ1-1, with D possibly TRBD1 on 5 matching bases. V shed 4 bases and J shed 3 bases, with 15 bases lying between them. CDR1 SQVTM and CDR2 ANQGSEA come from the germline V gene. The CDR3 is 14 residues long. The CDR3 is CSVAKPKQDTEAFF. The CDR3 bases are TGCAGCGTTGCCAAGCCCAAACAGGACACTGAAGCTTTCTTT.